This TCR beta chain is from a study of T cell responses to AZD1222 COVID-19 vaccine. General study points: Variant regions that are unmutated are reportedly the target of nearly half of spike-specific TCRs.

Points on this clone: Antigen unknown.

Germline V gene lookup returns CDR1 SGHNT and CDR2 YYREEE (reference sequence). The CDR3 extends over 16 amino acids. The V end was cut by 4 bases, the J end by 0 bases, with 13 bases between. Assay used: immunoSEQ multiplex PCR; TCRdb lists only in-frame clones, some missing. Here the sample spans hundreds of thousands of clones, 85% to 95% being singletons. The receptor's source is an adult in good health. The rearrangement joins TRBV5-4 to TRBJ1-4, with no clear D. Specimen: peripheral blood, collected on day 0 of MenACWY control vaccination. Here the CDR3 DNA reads TGTGCCAGCAGCCCTGACTACACCACAACTAATGAAAAACTGTTTTTT. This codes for CASSPDYTTTNEKLFF.